One sample yielded the 21 T cell receptor beta chains listed below, sequenced in a study of cytomegalovirus exposure and HLA in healthy donors. PCR used 60 Vbeta primers and 13 Jbeta primers. This table comes from immunoSEQ multiplex PCR, and its TCRdb copy is limited to in-frame clones, with some not included. The table records some 89,000 clones, about four fifths of them present only once. The sample was PBMCs. The receptors originated from a woman aged 40 to 50 in good health and CMV-seropositive.

The chain combines TRBV28 with TRBJ2-7; 8 bases are a match to TRBD2. V lost 7 bases, J lost 3 bases, and 11 bases stayed unmatched. Germline V gives CDR1 MDHEN, CDR2 SYDVKM. This CDR3 has 15 residues. CDR3: CASIGSSSGSYEQYF. CDR3 bases: TGTGCCAGCATAGGCTCTTCCAGCGGGAGCTACGAGCAGTACTTC.

The chain links TRBV7-2 to TRBJ2-5, with 14 bases fitting TRBD2. V gave up 1 base and J gave up 4 bases; unmatched junction bases: 5. The germline V gene has CDR1 SGHTA and CDR2 FQGNSA. The length of the CDR3 is 17 residues. As DNA, the CDR3 is TGTGCCAGCAGCTTAGGAGGACTAGCGGGAGGAAGAGAGACCCAGTACTTC. Translated: CASSLGGLAGGRETQYF.

The rearrangement links TRBV29-1 to TRBJ2-5, with 9 bases matching TRBD1. V shed 5 bases, J shed 2 bases, and the junction held 6 bases outside the gene matches. Germline CDR1 and CDR2: SQVTM and ANQGSEA. There are 14 residues in the CDR3. Written as DNA, the CDR3 is TGCAGCGTTTCCTTCGGGACAGGGCAAGAGACCCAGTACTTC. Translated: CSVSFGTGQETQYF.

The chain carries TRBV28 and TRBJ2-7; 8 bases are shared with TRBD1. Germline V gene lookup returns CDR1 MDHEN and CDR2 SYDVKM. V gave up 5 bases and J gave up 2 bases; unmatched junction bases: 14. The CDR3 has 17 amino acids. The CDR3 DNA reads TGTGCCAGCAGTCCCATAGGGGGGACAGGATACCCCTACGAGCAGTACTTC. Protein: CASSPIGGTGYPYEQYF.

CDR3 coding DNA: TGTGCCAGCAGCCGGGTGCGCGGGAGCTCCTACAATGAGCAGTTCTTC. This encodes CASSRVRGSSYNEQFF. The V call is TRBV5-6, the J call TRBJ2-1; TRBD2 agrees at 7 bases. V lost 4 bases to trimming and J lost 0 bases; unmatched junction nucleotides: 7. The CDR3 is 16 residues long. The V gene's germline CDR1 is SGHDT and CDR2 YYEEEE.

The chain uses TRBV28 and TRBJ2-5; tentatively, D is TRBD2 (5 bases). The J call may be faulty, since TRBJ2-7 better matches the DNA end. The germline V gene has CDR1 MDHEN and CDR2 SYDVKM. This CDR3 region has 15 residues. The CDR3 sequence is CASSFTEEGTYEQYF. CDR3 DNA: TGTGCCAGCAGTTTTACGGAAGAGGGCACCTACGAGCAGTACTTC.

The chain employs TRBV9 and TRBJ2-1; tentatively, D is TRBD2 (5 bases). V lost 0 bases to trimming and J lost 4 bases, with 11 bases between them. The CDR3 sequence is 15 residues long. Germline CDR1 reads SGDLS; CDR2 reads YYNGEE. The DNA for the CDR3 is TGTGCCAGCAGCGTAGGGGGTCGGGGTTACAATGAGCAGTTCTTC. This translates into CASSVGGRGYNEQFF.

This sequence joins TRBV5-5 and TRBJ2-3; 14 bases align to TRBD2. The ends lost 4 bases at V and 4 bases at J; junction bases unmatched: 5. The V gene's germline CDR1 is SGHKS and CDR2 YYEKEE (reference sequence). This CDR3 region has 16 residues. In DNA form, the CDR3 reads TGTGCCAGCAGCGAGGGACTAGCGGGAGTGGCAGATACGCAGTATTTT. This sequence encodes CASSEGLAGVADTQYF.

This sequence joins TRBV30 and TRBJ2-4, with D possibly matching TRBD2 (6 bases). V dropped 6 bases and J dropped 0 bases, with 18 bases sitting between them. Per germline, CDR1 GTSNPN and CDR2 SVGIG (reference sequence). CDR3 length equals 16 residues. The CDR3 DNA is TGTGCCTGTACTAAAACCGGGGGATTAGCCAAAAACATTCAGTACTTC. It codes for CACTKTGGLAKNIQYF. The variable domain in full, completed from reference TRBV30 and TRBJ2-4, reads SQTIHQWPATLVQPVGSPLSLECTVEGTSNPNLYWYRQAAGRGLQLLFYSVGIGQISSEVPQNLSASRPQDRQFILSSKKLLLSDSGFYLCACTKTGGLAKNIQYFGAGTRLSVL.

V gene TRBV27 combines with J gene TRBJ2-7, with D unclear. V was cut by 6 bases and J by 0 bases, with 9 bases left in between. Germline V gives CDR1 MNHEY, CDR2 SMNVEV (reference sequence). This CDR3 region has 13 residues. CDR3 residues: CASSLRYSYEQYF. Written as DNA, the CDR3 is TGTGCCAGCAGCCTCAGGTACTCCTACGAGCAGTACTTC.

This clone was counted a single time. CDR3 region: CASSTQGGYGYTF. The DNA of the CDR3 is TGTGCCAGCAGCACCCAGGGGGGTTACGGCTACACCTTC. V and J are TRBV7-6 and TRBJ1-2; 7 bases match TRBD1. The length of the CDR3 is 13 residues. Per the germline V gene, CDR1 is SGHVS and CDR2 is FNYEAQ. The J segment lost 8 bases and the V segment lost 5 bases, leaving 8 bases of the junction unmatched.

The J gene is TRBJ2-7, the V gene TRBV6-5, with 7 nucleotides matching TRBD1. Germline CDR1 and CDR2: MNHEY and SVGAGI. After removal of 0 bases from V and 1 base from J, the junction contained 3 bases not matched to a gene. The CDR3 contains 15 residues. CDR3 in DNA: TGTGCCAGCAGTTACTCGGGACAGCTGTCCTACGAGCAGTACTTC. This sequence encodes CASSYSGQLSYEQYF.

The chain employs TRBV12-5 and TRBJ2-7; D is possibly TRBD1 (5 bases). The V gene lost 4 bases and the J gene lost 4 bases, with 11 bases spanning the gap. The CDR3 length is 13 residues. Per the germline V gene, CDR1 is LGHNT and CDR2 is FRNRAP. CDR3 region: CASGSPDSYEQYF. The DNA of the CDR3 is TGTGCTAGTGGTTCCCCCGACAGTTACGAGCAGTACTTC.

This chain connects TRBV7-3 to TRBJ2-1; TRBD2 aligns across 7 bases. V lost 4 bases to trimming and J lost 9 bases; unmatched junction nucleotides: 9. This CDR3 has 14 amino acids. Looked up from germline, CDR1 is SGHTA and CDR2 is FQGTGA. Here the CDR3 DNA reads TGTGCCAGCAGCTACGCCGGGACTAATAGTGAGCAGTTCTTC. Translated, it gives CASSYAGTNSEQFF. The complete variable domain, with remaining parts taken from reference TRBV7-3 and TRBJ2-1, reads GAGVSQTPSNKVTEKGKYVELRCDPISGHTALYWYRQSLGQGPEFLIYFQGTGAADDSGLPNDRFFAVRPEGSVSTLKIQRTERGDSAVYLCASSYAGTNSEQFFGPGTRLTVL.

The rearrangement uses TRBV2 and TRBJ1-5; D perhaps matches TRBD1 (5 bases). V was cut by 3 bases and J by 4 bases, with 10 bases left in between. The length of the CDR3 is 14 residues. The V gene's germline CDR1 is SNHLY and CDR2 FYNNEI. Here the CDR3 DNA reads TGTGCCAGCAGTGATCGAGACAGTAATCAGCCCCAGCATTTT. It encodes CASSDRDSNQPQHF.

The chain carries TRBV28 and TRBJ1-2; D ambiguous. Trimming left V 3 bases short and J 1 base short, with 12 bases between. The germline V gene has CDR1 MDHEN and CDR2 SYDVKM. This CDR3 has 15 amino acids. The CDR3 DNA reads as TGTGCCAGCAGTTTCGAAGGAGGCAGTAACTATGGCTACACCTTC. It codes for CASSFEGGSNYGYTF.

J is TRBJ2-4 and V is TRBV5-3; TRBD2 agrees at 8 bases. TRBV5-3 has ORF status, its function being uncertain. V lost 4 bases to trimming and J lost 6 bases; unmatched junction nucleotides: 12. The CDR3 length is 16 residues. CDR3 coding DNA: TGTGCCAGAAGCATTGCCTATTTAGCGGGGTTAAACATTCAGTACTTC. Translated, it gives CARSIAYLAGLNIQYF.

The chain links TRBV18 to TRBJ2-6, with TRBD1 identical over 11 bases. J gave up 0 bases and V 1 base, and 17 bases lay outside the gene matches. This CDR3 comprises 23 residues. Germline V gene sequence: CDR1 KGHSH, CDR2 LQKENI. In DNA, the CDR3 is TGTGCCAGCTCACCACTGAGGACAGGGGGCTGGCTAGCGTCCTTCTCTGGGGCCAACGTCCTGACTTTC. It specifies CASSPLRTGGWLASFSGANVLTF.

The chain recombines TRBV30 with TRBJ2-2; D ambiguous. Germline V gives CDR1 GTSNPN, CDR2 SVGIG (reference sequence). The V end was cut by 8 bases, the J end by 7 bases, with 14 bases between. The CDR3 sequence is 12 residues long. CDR3 nucleotide sequence: TGTGCCAACGGCCCACGGGTCGGGGAGCTGTTTTTT. Protein sequence: CANGPRVGELFF.

CDR3 in DNA: TGTGCCAGCAGCAGAAGCGGGACTGGCATCCAAGAGACCCAGTACTTC. The encoded protein is CASSRSGTGIQETQYF. The chain joins TRBV7-3 to TRBJ2-5; the match to TRBD2 covers 7 bases. The CDR3 totals 16 residues. The germline CDR1 and CDR2 sequences are SGHTA and FQGTGA. The junction had 10 bases not matched to a gene; V was cut back by 5 bases and J by 1 base.

The chain joins TRBV5-4 to TRBJ2-7, with 12 bases aligning to TRBD2. V shed 4 bases and J 5 bases; nucleotides not matched to a gene: 7. The CDR3 loop spans 15 amino acids. Germline CDR1 SGHNT, CDR2 YYREEE (reference sequence). CDR3 amino acids: CASSPQTSGSHEQYF. In DNA, the CDR3 is TGTGCCAGCAGCCCCCAGACTAGCGGGAGCCACGAGCAGTACTTC.